The clone carrying this T cell receptor (beta chain) was seen just once. Its cognate antigen is unknown. This entry comes from a study of T cell responses to AZD1222 COVID-19 vaccine. Notes on the study in general: Donors were chiefly white British, with a greater number of females, and clonal diversity was perhaps underestimated.

Clones were sequenced by immunoSEQ multiplex PCR, and TCRdb holds only the in-frame ones, with some missing. This sample has tens of thousands of clones, with 80% to 90% found just once. Second-dose recipients at about 4 or about 12 weeks were treated as one pooled group. This material consisted of peripheral blood, taken 28 days after the second AZD1222 dose. The sequence was collected from an adult who received the AZD1222 COVID-19 vaccine.

The CDR3 loop reads CASSQYTGRTGELFF. The CDR3 bases are TGTGCCAGCAGTCAATATACAGGGCGCACCGGGGAGCTGTTTTTT. The rearrangement uses TRBV2 and TRBJ2-2, with D perhaps TRBD1 (6 bases). Germline values: CDR1 SNHLY, CDR2 FYNNEI. This CDR3 has 15 residues. Trimming removed 5 bases at V and 4 bases at J, with 14 bases between. The complete variable domain, with remaining parts taken from reference TRBV2 and TRBJ2-2, reads EPEVTQTPSHQVTQMGQEVILRCVPISNHLYFYWYRQILGQKVEFLVSFYNNEISEKSEIFDDQFSVERPDGSNFTLKIRSTKLEDSAMYFCASSQYTGRTGELFFGEGSRLTVL.